The clone carrying this T cell receptor beta chain occurred a few times. Its antigen is not known. This entry comes from a study of long-term antiretroviral therapy in people with HIV. Notes on the study in general: Clonal populations expanded prior to ART predominated within the repertoire at all time points.

Survey-level resolution applied to immunoSEQ assay v3.0. Clones were read by immunoSEQ multiplex PCR, and TCRdb kept only the in-frame ones, dropping some. The profile covers 35,000 to 40,000 clones, with 70% to 90% appearing a single time and roughly a tenth taken by the ten largest. Sequenced material: unsorted PBMCs, taken 2.2 years after starting antiretroviral therapy. This TCR was sampled from a young man with HIV.

In DNA, the CDR3 is TGTGCCAGCAGTTTATCGCCTAGCGGGAGTCTCGACGAGCAGTACTTC. It translates to CASSLSPSGSLDEQYF. The genes are TRBV27 and TRBJ2-7, with 10 bases matching TRBD2. The length of the CDR3 is 16 residues. Germline trimming cut 0 bases from V and 5 bases from J; bases unmatched to any gene: 7. Germline assignment: CDR1 MNHEY and CDR2 SMNVEV (reference sequence).